The 28 T cell receptor beta chains below were found in one sample sequenced in a study of cytomegalovirus exposure and HLA in healthy donors. PCR primers comprised 60 Vbeta and 13 Jbeta primers. Sequencing was performed with immunoSEQ multiplex PCR; in TCRdb, only in-frame clones are kept and a portion is missing. The sample holds 100,000 or so clones; about 78% are singletons and the top ten take 1% to 1.5%. Specimen: PBMCs. The source of these receptors is a man aged 25 to 45 in good health and CMV-seronegative.

The V call is TRBV27, the J call TRBJ2-3, with a tentative D call TRBD1 (7 bases). The CDR3 contains 15 residues. The V gene lost 2 bases and the J gene lost 7 bases, with 16 bases spanning the gap. CDR1 and CDR2 from the germline V gene are MNHEY and SMNVEV (reference sequence). This CDR3 reads CASSLGGTAQNTQYF. CDR3 nucleotide sequence: TGTGCCAGCAGTTTAGGCGGGACAGCACAAAATACGCAGTATTTT.

This clone was picked up a small number of times. The V and J genes are TRBV6-5 and TRBJ2-1; D perhaps matches TRBD2 (6 bases). Germline loops: CDR1 MNHEY, CDR2 SVGAGI. The CDR3 contains 15 residues. V dropped 4 bases and J dropped 5 bases, with 15 bases sitting between them. The CDR3 bases are TGTGCCAGCAGTTCGGTACGGGGGATACACAATGAGCAGTTCTTC. Protein: CASSSVRGIHNEQFF.

The table lists this clone with a count of one. A read error may produce the germline difference seen at one junction end. Other DNA sequences within the sample encode an identical CDR3. V and J are TRBV7-9 and TRBJ2-2; D gene ambiguous. Looked up from germline, CDR1 is SEHNR and CDR2 is FQNEAQ (reference sequence). This CDR3 has 16 residues. CDR3 DNA: TGCGCCAGCAGCTCCATGTCGGGTCGCCGAATCGGGGAGCTGTTTTTT. Amino acid sequence: CASSSMSGRRIGELFF.

V is TRBV6-5 and J is TRBJ1-3, with 7 positions matching TRBD1. The CDR3 length is 15 residues. Germline-derived CDR1 and CDR2 are MNHEY and SVGAGI. The trim removed 5 bases at V and 0 bases at J, leaving 4 bases unmatched. CDR3 protein: CASSPGQISGNTIYF. CDR3 DNA sequence: TGTGCCAGCAGTCCGGGACAGATCTCTGGAAACACCATATATTTT.

The chain has TRBV9 and TRBJ1-3, with a possible D match to TRBD1 (6 bases). The V gene lost 3 bases and the J gene lost 9 bases, with 16 bases spanning the gap. The germline CDR1 and CDR2 sequences are SGDLS and YYNGEE. The CDR3 is 14 residues long. In DNA, the CDR3 is TGTGCCAGCAGCGCCCGGGGGGGCCCTAGCACCATATATTTT. As protein: CASSARGGPSTIYF. Full variable domain (remainder filled in from reference TRBV9 and TRBJ1-3): DSGVTQTPKHLITATGQRVTLRCSPRSGDLSVYWYQQSLDQGLQFLIQYYNGEERAKGNILERFSAQQFPDLHSELNLSSLELGDSALYFCASSARGGPSTIYFGEGSWLTVV.

The J gene is TRBJ2-7, the V gene TRBV25-1; D remains ambiguous. The CDR3 is 13 amino acids. The germline CDR1 and CDR2 sequences are MGHDK and SYGVNS. V was cut by 3 bases and J by 9 bases, with 15 bases left in between. CDR3 loop: CASSDYQTTLQYF. CDR3 in DNA: TGTGCCAGCAGTGACTACCAAACGACTCTGCAGTACTTC.

The chain joins TRBV6-4 to TRBJ2-5; TRBD2 matches at 14 bases. The V and J ends lost 2 bases and 3 bases, in that order; junction bases with no gene match: 8. Germline V gene sequence: CDR1 MRHNA, CDR2 SNTAGT. This CDR3 contains 18 residues. The CDR3 region is CASSDRTSGGPNEETQYF. CDR3 nucleotide sequence: TGTGCCAGCAGTGACAGGACTAGCGGGGGGCCTAACGAAGAGACCCAGTACTTC.

The chain links TRBV27 to TRBJ1-6, with 8 bases fitting TRBD1. Germline V gives CDR1 MNHEY, CDR2 SMNVEV (reference sequence). This CDR3 contains 14 residues. Trimming cost V 6 bases and J 5 bases; bases outside gene matches: 3. CDR3 residues: CASRQTGDNSPLHF. In nucleotides, the CDR3 is TGTGCCAGCAGACAGACAGGGGATAATTCACCCCTCCACTTT.

The chain carries TRBV10-1 and TRBJ2-3; unclear D gene. Germline CDR1 WNHNN, CDR2 SYGVQD (reference sequence). V was pared by 0 bases and J by 0 bases, with 10 bases between. This CDR3 is built from 16 residues. The CDR3 region has the DNA TGCGCCAGCAGTGAGTCTCCCGGTCCCAGCACAGATACGCAGTATTTT. Residues: CASSESPGPSTDTQYF.

The sample holds a few counts of this clone. At one boundary the junction diverges from the germline segment, which might be a read error. The chain couples TRBV2 to TRBJ2-5, with 7 bases that match TRBD2. The CDR3 contains 17 residues. Germline assignment: CDR1 SNHLY and CDR2 FYNNEI. The CDR3 protein is CASNELPAGRTGETQYF. DNA for the CDR3: TGTGCCAGCAATGAATTACCAGCGGGGCGGACCGGGGAGACCCAGTACTTC.

In this sample, this clone turned up a few times. The rearrangement uses TRBV14 and TRBJ1-3, with a possible D match to TRBD1 (6 bases). This CDR3 is 15 amino acids long. Germline-derived CDR1 and CDR2 are SGHDN and FVKESK. V lost 4 bases and J 2 bases, leaving 12 bases between the germline ends. The CDR3 sequence is CASSRPAGAGNTIYF. CDR3 in DNA: TGTGCCAGCAGCCGCCCGGCAGGGGCTGGAAACACCATATATTTT.

The V call is TRBV9, the J call TRBJ1-3; TRBD1 matches at 7 bases. Germline CDR1 SGDLS, CDR2 YYNGEE. Losses at the gene ends were 3 bases for V and 5 bases for J; bases not matched to a gene: 2. This CDR3 has 13 residues. The chain's CDR3 is CASSGGQRNTIYF. CDR3 DNA: TGTGCCAGCAGCGGGGGACAGCGAAACACCATATATTTT.

This clone was counted a few times. The V gene is TRBV28, the J gene TRBJ2-7; D not resolved. Between the trimmed V and J ends, which lost 4 bases and 0 bases, there was a span of 10 bases. This CDR3 comprises 14 residues. CDR1 is MDHEN, CDR2 SYDVKM, per germline. The CDR3 loop reads CASSSSPSSYEQYF. In nucleotides, the CDR3 is TGTGCCAGCAGTTCAAGTCCCAGCTCCTACGAGCAGTACTTC.

V and J are TRBV28 and TRBJ1-2, with D perhaps matching TRBD1 (6 bases). This CDR3 spans 13 amino acids. CDR1 and CDR2 from the germline V gene are MDHEN and SYDVKM. V lost 5 bases and J lost 8, with 15 bases in between. CDR3: CASSGETGRGYTF. CDR3 sequence (DNA): TGTGCCAGCAGTGGGGAGACAGGTCGAGGCTACACCTTC.

The chain carries TRBV28 and TRBJ1-2; D unclear. Trimming took 2 bases from V and 6 from J, leaving 13 bases between them. Germline CDR1 is MDHEN and CDR2 is SYDVKM. This CDR3 spans 14 amino acids. The CDR3 DNA is TGTGCCAGCAGTTTACTAGTCGATCGGGATGGCTACACCTTC. It codes for CASSLLVDRDGYTF.

This chain joins TRBV19 and TRBJ1-2; D ambiguous. Trimming took 0 bases from V and 0 from J, leaving 8 bases between them. CDR3 length equals 15 residues. Looked up from germline, CDR1 is LNHDA and CDR2 is SQIVND (reference sequence). The CDR3 region has the DNA TGTGCCAGTAGTATAGATCGTCTAGCTAACTATGGCTACACCTTC. Its translation is CASSIDRLANYGYTF.

The chain is built from TRBV5-4 and TRBJ2-7, with D hard to call. V was cut by 4 bases and J by 6 bases, with 11 bases left in between. This CDR3 is 12 amino acids long. Germline V gene data show CDR1 as SGHNT and CDR2 as YYREEE (reference sequence). The CDR3 DNA reads TGTGCCAGCAGCAGTACAGAACCCGAGCAGTACTTC. It yields the protein CASSSTEPEQYF. The complete variable domain, with remaining parts taken from reference TRBV5-4 and TRBJ2-7, reads ETGVTQSPTHLIKTRGQQVTLRCSSQSGHNTVSWYQQALGQGPQFIFQYYREEENGRGNFPPRFSGLQFPNYSSELNVNALELDDSALYLCASSSTEPEQYFGPGTRLTVT.

The chain joins TRBV29-1 to TRBJ1-1, with unresolved D. Germline loops: CDR1 SQVTM, CDR2 ANQGSEA. V lost 2 bases to trimming and J lost 1 base, with 8 bases between them. The CDR3 has 13 amino acids. DNA of the CDR3: TGCAGCGTTGAAAACCAACAGAACACTGAAGCTTTCTTT. Its translation: CSVENQQNTEAFF.

This clone turned up a few times. The chain carries TRBV28 and TRBJ1-1; the D gene is possibly TRBD1 (5 bases). From germline, CDR1 is MDHEN and CDR2 SYDVKM. The CDR3 has 14 amino acids. V lost 4 bases, J lost 1 base, and 10 bases lay in between. In nucleotides, the CDR3 is TGTGCCAGCAGTTACGCCGGGGGGAACACTGAAGCTTTCTTT. Residues: CASSYAGGNTEAFF. The whole variable domain, remainder taken from reference TRBV28 and TRBJ1-1, is DVKVTQSSRYLVKRTGEKVFLECVQDMDHENMFWYRQDPGLGLRLIYFSYDVKMKEKGDIPEGYSVSREKKERFSLILESASTNQTSMYLCASSYAGGNTEAFFGQGTRLTVV.

This chain connects TRBV29-1 to TRBJ1-4; the D is unclear. The V gene lost 4 bases and the J gene lost 8 bases, with 14 bases spanning the gap. The CDR3 loop spans 13 amino acids. Looked up from germline, CDR1 is SQVTM and CDR2 is ANQGSEA. The CDR3 sequence is CSVGYGSREKLFF. The CDR3 DNA is TGCAGCGTTGGGTATGGAAGCAGGGAAAAACTGTTTTTT.

The J gene is TRBJ2-1, the V gene TRBV7-6; D might be TRBD2 (5 bases). Looked up from germline, CDR1 is SGHVS and CDR2 is FNYEAQ. This CDR3 is built from 17 residues. V was trimmed by 1 base and J by 7 bases, leaving 20 bases between them. The CDR3 reads CASSLVQSQPRGNEQFF. As DNA, the CDR3 is TGTGCCAGCAGCTTAGTGCAAAGTCAGCCGCGAGGGAATGAGCAGTTCTTC.

J is TRBJ2-1 and V is TRBV7-9; the match to TRBD2 covers 10 bases. The V gene's germline CDR1 is SEHNR and CDR2 FQNEAQ (reference sequence). This CDR3 spans 18 amino acids. The V gene end was trimmed by 4 bases and the J gene end by 0 bases; junction bases not matched to a gene: 9. In nucleotides, the CDR3 is TGTGCCAGCAGCTCTGGAGGAGTAGCGGGGGGCTCCTACAATGAGCAGTTCTTC. Translation gives CASSSGGVAGGSYNEQFF. The whole variable domain, filled in from reference TRBV7-9 and TRBJ2-1, reads DTGVSQNPRHKITKRGQNVTFRCDPISEHNRLYWYRQTLGQGPEFLTYFQNEAQLEKSRLLSDRFSAERPKGSFSTLEIQRTEQGDSAMYLCASSSGGVAGGSYNEQFFGPGTRLTVL.

A single count supports this clone. The chain recombines TRBV30 with TRBJ2-3; 9 positions agree with TRBD2. The CDR3 is made up of 14 amino acids. In germline, CDR1 is GTSNPN, CDR2 SVGIG (reference sequence). J was trimmed by 3 bases and V by 4 bases; bases with no gene match: 5. CDR3 DNA sequence: TGTGCCTGGACTAGCGGGATGTTTACAGATACGCAGTATTTT. Translated, it gives CAWTSGMFTDTQYF.

The chain has TRBV2 and TRBJ2-5; 11 nucleotides line up with TRBD2. V trimming: 2 bases; J trimming: 3 bases; junction bases outside the gene matches: 2. The CDR3 contains 15 residues. Germline CDR1 and CDR2: SNHLY and FYNNEI. This CDR3 reads CASSELAGGEETQYF. The CDR3 region has the DNA TGTGCCAGCAGTGAATTAGCGGGGGGGGAAGAGACCCAGTACTTC.

The rearrangement links TRBV6-1 to TRBJ2-1, with 8 bases that match TRBD2. Germline V gives CDR1 MNHNS, CDR2 SASEGT. The ends lost 2 bases at V and 5 bases at J; junction bases unmatched: 5. The CDR3 totals 15 residues. CDR3 bases: TGTGCCAGCAGTGAATTCGGACTAGCCAACAATGAGCAGTTCTTC. Its protein product is CASSEFGLANNEQFF.

J is TRBJ2-1 and V is TRBV19; 14 bases fit TRBD2. The CDR3 loop spans 15 amino acids. Looked up from germline, CDR1 is LNHDA and CDR2 is SQIVND (reference sequence). V gave up 4 bases and J gave up 6 bases; unmatched junction bases: 2. CDR3 DNA: TGTGCCAGTAGTACCGGGACTAGCGGGAGCAATGAGCAGTTCTTC. This sequence encodes CASSTGTSGSNEQFF.

The chain couples TRBV5-1 to TRBJ2-3; 10 positions match TRBD2. The CDR3 spans 11 residues. Germline CDR1 is SGHRS and CDR2 is YFSETQ. V lost 6 bases and J lost 11; bases outside the gene matches: 3. The chain's CDR3 is CASTASGGQYF. CDR3 in DNA: TGCGCCAGCACGGCTAGCGGGGGGCAGTATTTT.

This rearrangement joins TRBV7-9 to TRBJ2-3, with D possibly TRBD1 on 6 matching bases. V lost 5 bases to trimming and J lost 2 bases, with 14 bases between them. This CDR3 is built from 15 residues. Per the germline V gene, CDR1 is SEHNR and CDR2 is FQNEAQ (reference sequence). This chain's CDR3 is CASSISGGTTDTQYF. The CDR3 DNA is TGTGCCAGCAGCATTAGTGGGGGCACCACAGATACGCAGTATTTT.